This TCR beta chain was captured in a study of preoperative IRX-2 immunotherapy in early breast cancer. The treatment was: preoperative locoregional IRX-2 cytokine immunotherapy. Samples came from a phase Ib trial of preoperative locoregional IRX-2 cytokine immunotherapy. Produced via immunoSEQ multiplex PCR; TCRdb's table is partial and in-frame only. Of over 25,000 clones listed, 75% are singletons. The source of this sequence is a human donor with breast cancer. Material: lymph node tissue, obtained after IRX-2 immunotherapy.

The chain's CDR3 is CASSPQGAGVRHEQYF. The CDR3 DNA reads TGTGCCAGCTCACCACAAGGCGCGGGAGTCCGCCACGAGCAGTACTTC. The chain is built from TRBV18 and TRBJ2-7, with 7 bases aligning to TRBD2. Germline CDR1 and CDR2: KGHSH and LQKENI. With 1 base clipped from V and 5 bases from J, the junction kept 11 bases outside the gene matches. This CDR3 is 16 amino acids long. Full variable domain (remainder filled in from reference TRBV18 and TRBJ2-7): NAGVMQNPRHLVRRRGQEARLRCSPMKGHSHVYWYRQLPEEGLKFMVYLQKENIIDESGMPKERFSAEFPKEGPSILRIQQVVRGDSAAYFCASSPQGAGVRHEQYFGPGTRLTVT.